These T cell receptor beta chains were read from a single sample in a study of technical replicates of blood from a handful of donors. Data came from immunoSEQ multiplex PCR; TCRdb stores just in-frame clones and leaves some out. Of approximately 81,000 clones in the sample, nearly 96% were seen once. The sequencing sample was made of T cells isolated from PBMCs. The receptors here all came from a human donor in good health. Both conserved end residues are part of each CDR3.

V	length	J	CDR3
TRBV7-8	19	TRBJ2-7	CASSSTPYSLAGGPHEQYF
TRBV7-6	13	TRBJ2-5	CASSFQTSETQYF
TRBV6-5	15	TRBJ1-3	CASSFNRGRGNTIYF
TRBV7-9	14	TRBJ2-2	CAARPVANTGELFF
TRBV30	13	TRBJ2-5	CAWRKRGQETQYF
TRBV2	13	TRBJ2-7	CASLSVWIYEQYF
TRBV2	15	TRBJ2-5	CASSEWEGVMETQYF
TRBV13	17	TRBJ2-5	CASSPSTGGSGEETQYF
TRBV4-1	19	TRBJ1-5	CASSQDMIGETELITAQHF
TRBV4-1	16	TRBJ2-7	CASSQDLGAGSYEQYF
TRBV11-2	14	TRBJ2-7	CASSHRDRHYEQYF
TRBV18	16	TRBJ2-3	CASATRLADATDTQYF
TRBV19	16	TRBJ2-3	CASIPTTQGASDTQYF
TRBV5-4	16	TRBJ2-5	CASSPAPGQGEETQYF
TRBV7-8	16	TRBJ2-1	CASSLATREGDNEQFF
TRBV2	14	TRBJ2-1	CASRAGGSYNEQFF
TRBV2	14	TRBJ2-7	CASAYQGAYGEQYF
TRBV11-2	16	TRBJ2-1	CASSPRLAGGYNEQFF
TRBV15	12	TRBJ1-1	CATSRVQGQAFF
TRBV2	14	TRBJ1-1	CASSLRGTNTEAFF
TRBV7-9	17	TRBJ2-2	CASSFILAGVNTGELFF
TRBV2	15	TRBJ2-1	CASMERELSYNEQFF
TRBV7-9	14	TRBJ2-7	CASSSSGRPYEQYF